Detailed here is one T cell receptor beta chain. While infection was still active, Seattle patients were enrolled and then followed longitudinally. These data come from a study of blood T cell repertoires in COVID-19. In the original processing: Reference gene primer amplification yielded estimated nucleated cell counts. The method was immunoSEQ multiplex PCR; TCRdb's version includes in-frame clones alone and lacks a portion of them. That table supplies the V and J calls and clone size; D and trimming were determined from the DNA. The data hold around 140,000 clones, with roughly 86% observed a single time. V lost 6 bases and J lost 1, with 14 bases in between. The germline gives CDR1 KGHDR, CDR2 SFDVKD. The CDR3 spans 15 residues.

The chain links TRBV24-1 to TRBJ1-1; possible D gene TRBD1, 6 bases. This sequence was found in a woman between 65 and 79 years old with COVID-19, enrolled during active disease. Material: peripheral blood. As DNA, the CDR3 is TGTGCCACCAGTTTACAGGGTGCGGGGAACACTGAAGCTTTCTTT. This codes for CATSLQGAGNTEAFF.